This T cell receptor beta chain was observed in a study of control samples from healthy donors and cancer patients. This CDR3 is built from 14 residues. CDR1 and CDR2 from the germline V gene are SEHNR and FQNEAQ (reference sequence). The V end was cut by 3 bases, the J end by 7 bases, with 13 bases between. Here immunoSEQ multiplex PCR was the method, and the copy in TCRdb shows in-frame clones only, minus some. The profile shows about 160,000 clones, nearly 96% of them singletons. Sequenced input: blood. The chain links TRBV7-9 to TRBJ2-1; D tentatively fits TRBD1 or TRBD2 (6 bases each). The source is a woman aged 25 to 39 in good health. CDR3 sequence (DNA): TGTGCCAGCAGCTTGTCGGGGGCCCAGAATGAGCAGTTCTTC. Translating gives CASSLSGAQNEQFF. The full variable domain, in which reference TRBV7-9 and TRBJ2-1 provide the parts outside the CDR3, is DTGVSQNPRHKITKRGQNVTFRCDPISEHNRLYWYRQTLGQGPEFLTYFQNEAQLEKSRLLSDRFSAERPKGSFSTLEIQRTEQGDSAMYLCASSLSGAQNEQFFGPGTRLTVL.